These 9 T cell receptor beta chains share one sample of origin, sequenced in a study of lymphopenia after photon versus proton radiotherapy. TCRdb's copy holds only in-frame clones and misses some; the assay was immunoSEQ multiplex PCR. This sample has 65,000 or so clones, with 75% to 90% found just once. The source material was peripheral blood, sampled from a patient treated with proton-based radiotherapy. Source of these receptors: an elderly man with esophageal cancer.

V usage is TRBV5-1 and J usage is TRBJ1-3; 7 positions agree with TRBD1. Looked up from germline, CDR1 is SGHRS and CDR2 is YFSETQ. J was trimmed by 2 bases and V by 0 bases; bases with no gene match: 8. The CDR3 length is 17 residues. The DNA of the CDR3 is TGCGCCAGCAGCTTGGAGGGGGCAGGCAAGCCTGGAAACACCATATATTTT. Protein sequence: CASSLEGAGKPGNTIYF.

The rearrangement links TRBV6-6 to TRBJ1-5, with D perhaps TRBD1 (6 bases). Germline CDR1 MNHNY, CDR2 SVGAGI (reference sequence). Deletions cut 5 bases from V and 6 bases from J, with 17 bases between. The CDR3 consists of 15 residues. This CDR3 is CASSPVRGAIQPQHF. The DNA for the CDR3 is TGTGCCAGCAGTCCCGTGCGGGGGGCAATTCAGCCCCAGCATTTT.

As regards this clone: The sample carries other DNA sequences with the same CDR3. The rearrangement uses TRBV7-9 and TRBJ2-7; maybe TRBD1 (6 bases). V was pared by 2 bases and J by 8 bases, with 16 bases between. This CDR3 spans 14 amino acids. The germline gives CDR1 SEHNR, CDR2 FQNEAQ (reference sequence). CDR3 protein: CASSLYPDRNQQYF. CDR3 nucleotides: TGTGCCAGCAGCTTATATCCGGACAGAAACCAGCAGTACTTC. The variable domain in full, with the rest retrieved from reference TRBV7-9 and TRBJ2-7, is DTGVSQNPRHKITKRGQNVTFRCDPISEHNRLYWYRQTLGQGPEFLTYFQNEAQLEKSRLLSDRFSAERPKGSFSTLEIQRTEQGDSAMYLCASSLYPDRNQQYFGPGTRLTVT.

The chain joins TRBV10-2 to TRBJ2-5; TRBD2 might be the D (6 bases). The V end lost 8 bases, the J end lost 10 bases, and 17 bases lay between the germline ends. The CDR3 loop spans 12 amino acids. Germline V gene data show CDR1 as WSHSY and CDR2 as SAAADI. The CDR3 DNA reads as TGCGCCAGCGGACGACCGGGGGTAGGCCAGTACTTC. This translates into CASGRPGVGQYF.

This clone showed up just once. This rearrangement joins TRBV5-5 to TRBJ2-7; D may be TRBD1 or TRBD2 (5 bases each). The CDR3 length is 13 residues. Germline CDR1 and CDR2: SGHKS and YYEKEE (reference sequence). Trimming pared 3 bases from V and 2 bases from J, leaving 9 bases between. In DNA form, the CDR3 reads TGTGCCAGCAGCTGGGACCCGACCTACGAGCAGTACTTC. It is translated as CASSWDPTYEQYF.

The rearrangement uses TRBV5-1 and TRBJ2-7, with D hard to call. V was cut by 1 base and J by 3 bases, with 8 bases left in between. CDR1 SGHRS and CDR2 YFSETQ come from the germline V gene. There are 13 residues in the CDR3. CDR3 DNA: TGCGCCAGCAGCTTGCGATCAGGCTACGAGCAGTACTTC. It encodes CASSLRSGYEQYF.

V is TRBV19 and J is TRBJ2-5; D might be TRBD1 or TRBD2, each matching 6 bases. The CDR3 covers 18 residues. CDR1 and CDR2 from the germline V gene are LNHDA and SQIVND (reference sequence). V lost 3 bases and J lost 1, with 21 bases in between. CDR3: CASSMATVLGGPQETQYF. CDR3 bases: TGTGCCAGTAGTATGGCCACAGTCCTGGGGGGCCCCCAAGAGACCCAGTACTTC.

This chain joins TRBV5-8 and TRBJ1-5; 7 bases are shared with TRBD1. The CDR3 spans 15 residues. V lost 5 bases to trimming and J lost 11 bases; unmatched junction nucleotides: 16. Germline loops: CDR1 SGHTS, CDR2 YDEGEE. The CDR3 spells CASSPARGPQGAQHF. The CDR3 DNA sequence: TGTGCCAGCAGTCCGGCTCGGGGGCCTCAGGGGGCCCAGCATTTT.

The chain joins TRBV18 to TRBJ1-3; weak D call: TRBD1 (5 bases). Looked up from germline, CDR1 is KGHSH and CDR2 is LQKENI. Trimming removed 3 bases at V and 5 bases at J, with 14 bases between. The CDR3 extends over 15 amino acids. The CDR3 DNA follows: TGTGCCAGCTCACCGGGGCCTCTGGATCGAAACACCATATATTTT. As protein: CASSPGPLDRNTIYF.